This TCR beta chain emerged from a study of human T cells and chemical hapten exposure. This clonotype was detected many times. Time point meaning: patch test 2, 6 weeks after DPC sensitization. Treatment indicated: therapeutic diphenylcyclopropenone sensitization with weekly scalp DPC. The germline V gene encodes CDR1 MDHEN and CDR2 SYDVKM. This CDR3 is 14 amino acids long. V gave up 6 bases and J gave up 3 bases, with 14 bases separating them. TCRdb analysed the RACE reads with MiXCR anew, one entry per CDR3 protein. The sample holds 330,000 or so distinct CDR3 sequences, around 6% seen once. This chain links TRBV28 with TRBJ1-1; no clear D. This receptor was identified in a woman aged 18-29 years with alopecia areata. Some clones in this sample may be carry-over from other donors' samples. The source was whole blood, collected in connection with sensitization to the hapten diphenylcyclopropenone (DPC). The CDR3 nucleotides are TGTGCCAGCAGCCCAAACACGAGGGACACTGAAGCTTTCTTT. This codes for CASSPNTRDTEAFF.